This T cell receptor (beta chain) is from a study of cytomegalovirus exposure and HLA in healthy donors. Sequencing was performed with immunoSEQ multiplex PCR; in TCRdb, only in-frame clones are kept and a portion is missing. The data show fewer than 80,000 clones, with roughly 95% seen just once and 4.5% held by the top ten. Losses at the gene ends were 3 bases for V and 1 base for J; bases not matched to a gene: 6. CDR3 size: 16 residues. Germline V CDR1 and CDR2: MGHRA, YSYEKL. The sequence derives from a woman aged 18 to 35 in good health and CMV-seropositive. The chain is built from TRBV4-1 and TRBJ2-3, with TRBD1 identical over 8 bases. What was sequenced was PBMCs. CDR3 region: CASSHIGQGRTDTQYF. DNA of the CDR3: TGCGCCAGCAGCCACATCGGACAGGGACGCACAGATACGCAGTATTTT.